This TCR beta chain came from a study of T cells in narcolepsy. Here immunoSEQ multiplex PCR was the method, and the copy in TCRdb shows in-frame clones only, minus some. Of 20,000 to 30,000 clones in the sample, approximately 89% were seen once. The V gene's germline CDR1 is SGHDT and CDR2 YYEEEE. This CDR3 region has 14 residues. V dropped 0 bases and J dropped 5; count of bases not matched to a gene: 0. The genes are TRBV5-6 and TRBJ2-1, with 9 nucleotides matching TRBD2. This clonotype was obtained from a human donor with narcolepsy. Specimen: CD45RA- memory CD4+ T cells from PBMCs. CDR3 DNA: TGTGCCAGCAGCTTGGGACTAGCGGACAATGAGCAGTTCTTC. It is translated as CASSLGLADNEQFF.